This T cell receptor (beta chain) was found in a study of shared clonotypes between healthy human individuals. On the study more broadly: Donors were a couple of women and three men aged 18 to 49. Study-level points and caveats: Compared with clonotypes that all four donors shared, non-shared clonotypes had lower generation probabilities.

Concerning this clone: Its antigen is undetermined.

The protocol was immunoSEQ multiplex PCR, while the TCRdb copy is restricted to in-frame clones and leaves out a portion. Among around 600,000 clones listed, 85% to 95% were seen once. The naive CD8 fraction comprised CD45RO-negative cells positively selected for CCR7 and excluded terminally differentiated effector memory CD45RA+ cells. From germline, CDR1 is SNHLY and CDR2 FYNNEI. The V and J ends lost 5 bases and 1 base, in that order; junction bases with no gene match: 3. The CDR3 totals 15 residues. The sequence was obtained from a woman aged 25 to 39 in good health. The J gene is TRBJ2-5, the V gene TRBV2; 11 bases agree with TRBD2. The specimen sequenced was naive CD8+ T cells sorted from blood. CDR3 protein: CASSTSGRGQETQYF. In DNA form, the CDR3 reads TGTGCCAGCAGTACTAGCGGGAGAGGCCAAGAGACCCAGTACTTC. The full variable domain, rest sourced from reference TRBV2 and TRBJ2-5, is EPEVTQTPSHQVTQMGQEVILRCVPISNHLYFYWYRQILGQKVEFLVSFYNNEISEKSEIFDDQFSVERPDGSNFTLKIRSTKLEDSAMYFCASSTSGRGQETQYFGPGTRLLVL.